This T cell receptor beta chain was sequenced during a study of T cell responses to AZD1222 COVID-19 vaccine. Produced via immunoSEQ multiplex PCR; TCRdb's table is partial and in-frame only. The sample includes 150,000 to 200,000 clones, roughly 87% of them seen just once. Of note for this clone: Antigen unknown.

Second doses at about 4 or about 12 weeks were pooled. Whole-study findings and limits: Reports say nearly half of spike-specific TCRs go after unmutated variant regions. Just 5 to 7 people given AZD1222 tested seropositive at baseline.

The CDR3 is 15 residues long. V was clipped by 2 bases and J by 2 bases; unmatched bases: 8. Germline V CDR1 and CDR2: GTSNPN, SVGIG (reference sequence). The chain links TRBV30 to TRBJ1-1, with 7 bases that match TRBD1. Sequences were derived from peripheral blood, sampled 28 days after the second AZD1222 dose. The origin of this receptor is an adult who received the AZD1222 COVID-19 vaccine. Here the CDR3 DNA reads TGTGCCTGGAGTTCAACAGGGGAACTTAACACTGAAGCTTTCTTT. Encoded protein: CAWSSTGELNTEAFF. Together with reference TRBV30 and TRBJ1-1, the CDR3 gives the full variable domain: SQTIHQWPATLVQPVGSPLSLECTVEGTSNPNLYWYRQAAGRGLQLLFYSVGIGQISSEVPQNLSASRPQDRQFILSSKKLLLSDSGFYLCAWSSTGELNTEAFFGQGTRLTVV.